This TCR beta chain appears in the sequencing data of a study of OX40 agonist ivuxolimab in advanced cancers. Study-wide context: All patients had ivuxolimab intravenously every 2 weeks at 0.01 to 10 mg/kg. The eligibility criteria allowed prior anti-PD-1, anti-PD-L1 or anti-CTLA-4 therapy, and 40% had some.

Notes on this clone: What it binds is unknown.

Findings and caveats of the study: Normalized expansion of T-cell clones was also low for some nonresponders.

CDR3 size: 14 residues. Germline V gene data show CDR1 as SNHLY and CDR2 as FYNNEI. Trimming left V 5 bases short and J 0 bases short, with 8 bases between. Measured with immunoSEQ multiplex PCR; TCRdb has only the in-frame clones, and not every one. The table records 80,000 to 100,000 clones, approximately 94% of them present only once. The material was CD4+ or CD8+ T cells sorted from blood, obtained in a trial of the OX40 agonist ivuxolimab. This rearrangement joins TRBV2 to TRBJ1-3, with D hard to call. This clonotype was obtained from an adult with an advanced solid tumor such as melanoma, head and neck, liver or kidney cancer. The CDR3 spells CASSKPSSGNTIYF. The CDR3 DNA reads TGTGCCAGCAGTAAGCCTAGCTCTGGAAACACCATATATTTT.